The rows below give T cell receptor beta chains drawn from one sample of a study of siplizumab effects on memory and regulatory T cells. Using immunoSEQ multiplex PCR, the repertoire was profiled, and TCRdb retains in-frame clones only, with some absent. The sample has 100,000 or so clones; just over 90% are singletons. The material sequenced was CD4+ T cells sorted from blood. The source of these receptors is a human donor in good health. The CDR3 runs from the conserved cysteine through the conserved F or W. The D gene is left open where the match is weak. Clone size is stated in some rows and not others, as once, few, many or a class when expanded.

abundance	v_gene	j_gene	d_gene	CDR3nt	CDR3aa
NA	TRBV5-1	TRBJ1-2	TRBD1	TGCGCCAGCAGCTTCAGATTTGGAGGACAGGGGGCGAGGAGAGATCGGACCTTC	CASSFRFGGQGARRDRTF
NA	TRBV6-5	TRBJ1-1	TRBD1	TGTGCCAGCAGTTACTCGAGGCAGGGGGCCGCTGAAGCTTTCTTT	CASSYSRQGAAEAFF
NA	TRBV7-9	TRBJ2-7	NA	TGTGCCAGCAGCCCAGGACAGTACCCTTCCTACGAGCAGTACTTC	CASSPGQYPSYEQYF
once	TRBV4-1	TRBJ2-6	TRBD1	TGCGCCAGCAGCCCCGGGACAGGGGGATCTGGGGCCAACGTCCTGACTTTC	CASSPGTGGSGANVLTF
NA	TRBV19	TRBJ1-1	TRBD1	TGTGCCAGTTTTAACTCACAGGGGAAAGCTTTCTTT	CASFNSQGKAFF
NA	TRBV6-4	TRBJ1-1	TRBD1	TGTGCCAGCAGTGTTTTGGCAGGGGGCCGCGGTGAAGCTTTCTTT	CASSVLAGGRGEAFF
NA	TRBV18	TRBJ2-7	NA	TGTGCCAGCTCACCCAATTGGGCAGACGAGCAGTACTTC	CASSPNWADEQYF
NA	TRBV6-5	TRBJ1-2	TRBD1	TGTGCCAGCAGTTACGGGACAGGGGGCACTAACTATGGCTACACCTTC	CASSYGTGGTNYGYTF
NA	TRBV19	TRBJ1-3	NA	TGTGCCAGTAGTATTACCCCTGGAAACACCATATATTTT	CASSITPGNTIYF
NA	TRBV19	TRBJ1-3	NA	TGTGCCAGTAGTATCCTCGGGACCAGAGGGACAAACACCATATATTTT	CASSILGTRGTNTIYF
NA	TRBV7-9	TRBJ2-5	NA	TGTGCCAGCAGCCCGAGTGGAGGGGGAGGGCAAGAGACCCAGTACTTC	CASSPSGGGGQETQYF
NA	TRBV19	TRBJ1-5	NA	TGTGCCAGTAGTCGGACAGTTAGCAATCAGCCCCAGCATTTT	CASSRTVSNQPQHF
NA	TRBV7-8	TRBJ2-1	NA	TGTGCCAGCAGCTTACGGGGGGCTAGCTCCTACAATGAGCAGTTCTTC	CASSLRGASSYNEQFF
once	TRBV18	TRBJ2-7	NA	TGTGCCAGCTCACCACCCACAGCGCGCGAGCAGTACTTC	CASSPPTAREQYF
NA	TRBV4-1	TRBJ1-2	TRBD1	TGCGCCAGCAGCCAACATCGACAGGGGGGAGAAAAGGGCTACACCTTC	CASSQHRQGGEKGYTF
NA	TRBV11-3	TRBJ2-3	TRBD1	TGTGCCAGCAGGCAAAGCTTTGGGACAGGCACCCCAGATACGCAGTATTTT	CASRQSFGTGTPDTQYF
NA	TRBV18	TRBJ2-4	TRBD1	TGTGCCAGCTCACCGTGGACAGGGGAAAACATTCAGTACTTC	CASSPWTGENIQYF
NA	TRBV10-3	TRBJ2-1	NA	TGTGCCATCAGTGTACGTCCCAGCTCCTACAATGAGCAGTTCTTC	CAISVRPSSYNEQFF
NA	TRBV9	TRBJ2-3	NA	TGTGCCAGCAGCGTAGGACCCGATTTGGGCACAGATACGCAGTATTTT	CASSVGPDLGTDTQYF
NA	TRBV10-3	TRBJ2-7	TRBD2	TGTGCCATCAGCAGCGGGAGGGGGACCTACGAGCAGTACTTC	CAISSGRGTYEQYF
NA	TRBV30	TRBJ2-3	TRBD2	TGTGCCTGGAGTATCCATGCGGGGGCAGATACGCAGTATTTT	CAWSIHAGADTQYF
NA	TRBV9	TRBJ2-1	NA	TGTGCCAGCAGCGTAGGGGGGGACAGAGGTGTTGAGCAGTTCTTC	CASSVGGDRGVEQFF
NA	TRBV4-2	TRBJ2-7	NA	TGTGCCAGCAGCCAAGGGGCTTCCGGGACCCCCAACTTC	CASSQGASGTPNF
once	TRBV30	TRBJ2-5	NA	TGTGCCTGGAGTGTACGTTTGGGCAGCTCCCGGACCCAGTACTTC	CAWSVRLGSSRTQYF
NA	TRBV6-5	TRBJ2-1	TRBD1	TGTGCCAGCAGTGCACAGGGGGTGCCCTACAATGAGCAGTTCTTC	CASSAQGVPYNEQFF
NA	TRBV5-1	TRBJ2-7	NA	TGCGCCAGCAGCTTGGGCTGGCGGTCCTACGAGCAGTACTTC	CASSLGWRSYEQYF
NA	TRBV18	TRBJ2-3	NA	TGTGCCAGCTCACCTTTGAAGACAGATACGCAGTATTTT	CASSPLKTDTQYF
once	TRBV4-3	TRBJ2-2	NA	TGCGCCAGCAGCCAAGAACAGGGAAGGCACACCGGGGAGCTGTTTTTT	CASSQEQGRHTGELFF
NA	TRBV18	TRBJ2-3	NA	TGTGCCAGCTCACCAGGCACAGATACGCAGTATTTT	CASSPGTDTQYF
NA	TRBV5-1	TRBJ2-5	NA	TGCGCCAGCATGCGAGGGGGGCAAGAGACCCAGTACTTC	CASMRGGQETQYF
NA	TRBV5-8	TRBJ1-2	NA	TGTGCCAGCAGCTTCACAAAATATGGCTACACCTTC	CASSFTKYGYTF
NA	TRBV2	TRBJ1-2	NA	TGTGCCAGCAGTGAAATAGGAAACCGGGGCTATGGCTACACCTTC	CASSEIGNRGYGYTF
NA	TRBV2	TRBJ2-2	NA	TGTGCCAGCAGCCCGACTAGAGGAGTGGAGACCGGGGAGCTGTTTTTT	CASSPTRGVETGELFF
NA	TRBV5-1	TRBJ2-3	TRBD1	TGCGCCAGCAGCTCGGGACAGGCCTCTAGCACAGATACGCAGTATTTT	CASSSGQASSTDTQYF
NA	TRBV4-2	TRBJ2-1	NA	TGTGCCAGCAGCCAAGATCGGATCCGGTCCACTGAGCAGTTCTTC	CASSQDRIRSTEQFF
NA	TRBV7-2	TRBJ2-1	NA	TGTGCCAGCAGTTACACGGGCCAGAGTTACAATGAGCAGTTCTTC	CASSYTGQSYNEQFF
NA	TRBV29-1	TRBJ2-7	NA	TGCAGCGTTGAAAACAGGGCAAGCTTC	CSVENRASF
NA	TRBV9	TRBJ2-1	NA	TGTGCCAGCAGCGAGGGAAGGGGAGTCCTGAATGAGCAGTTCTTC	CASSEGRGVLNEQFF
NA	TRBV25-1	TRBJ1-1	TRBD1	TGTGCCAGCAGCTTACAGGGGGCTGGCACTGAAGCTTTCTTT	CASSLQGAGTEAFF
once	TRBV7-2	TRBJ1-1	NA	TGTGCCAGCAGCTCGACACTTGAAGCTTTCTTT	CASSSTLEAFF
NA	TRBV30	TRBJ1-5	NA	TGTGCCTGCGCACAGGGTGGGGGTCAGCCCCAGCATTTT	CACAQGGGQPQHF
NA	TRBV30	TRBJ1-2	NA	TGTGCCTGGAGCTTAGGTTGGGTCTATGGCTACACCTTC	CAWSLGWVYGYTF
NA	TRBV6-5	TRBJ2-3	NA	TGTGCCAGCAGTTACTCGTTTAGCGGTAGCACAGATACGCAGTATTTT	CASSYSFSGSTDTQYF
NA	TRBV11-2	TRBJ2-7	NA	TGTGCCAGCCGGGCCCAGGACACGAATTCTGGGGAGCAGTACTTC	CASRAQDTNSGEQYF
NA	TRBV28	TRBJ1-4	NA	TGTGCCAGCAGCGAAAATTCAGGAACTAATGAAAAACTGTTTTTT	CASSENSGTNEKLFF
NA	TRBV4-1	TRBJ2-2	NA	TGCGCCAGCAGCCAAGATGAGAACACCGGGGAGCTGTTTTTT	CASSQDENTGELFF
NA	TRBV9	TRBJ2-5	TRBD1	TGTGCCAGCAGCGTAGGAACAGGGGGGTCGGAGACCCAGTACTTC	CASSVGTGGSETQYF
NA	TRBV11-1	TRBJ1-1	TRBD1	TGTGCCAGCAGCTTAGGGAAGGGGGCGAGAACTGAAGCTTTCTTT	CASSLGKGARTEAFF
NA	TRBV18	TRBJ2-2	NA	TGTGCCAGCTCACCCGGACAGCCGAACACCGGGGAGCTGTTTTTT	CASSPGQPNTGELFF
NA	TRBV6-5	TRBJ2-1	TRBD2	TGTGCCAGCAGTTCCAATAGCGGGGGGGCCAATGAGCAGTTCTTC	CASSSNSGGANEQFF
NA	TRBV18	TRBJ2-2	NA	TGTGCCAGCTCACGCCAGGGGAACACCGGGGAGCTGTTTTTT	CASSRQGNTGELFF
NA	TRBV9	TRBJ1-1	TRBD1	TGTGCCAGCAGCGTGGGACAGAGGAACACTGAAGCTTTCTTT	CASSVGQRNTEAFF
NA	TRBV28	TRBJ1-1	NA	TGTGCCAGCAGTCCCCCGGGCCTAAAAGCTTTCTTT	CASSPPGLKAFF
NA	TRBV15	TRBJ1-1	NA	TGTGCCACCAGCAGAGATGCCGGGGTGAGGAACACTGAAGCTTTCTTT	CATSRDAGVRNTEAFF
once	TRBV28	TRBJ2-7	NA	TGTGCCAGCAATGGTGGAGTCCAAGTCTACGAGCAGTACTTC	CASNGGVQVYEQYF
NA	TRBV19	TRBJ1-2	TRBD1	TGTGCCAGTAGTGAAGACAGGGGCCCCAACTATGGCTACACCTTC	CASSEDRGPNYGYTF
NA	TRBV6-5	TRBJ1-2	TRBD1	TGTGCCAGCAGTTACGACAGGGTCTATGGCTACACCTTC	CASSYDRVYGYTF
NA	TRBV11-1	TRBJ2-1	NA	TGTGCCAGCAGCTCCCGGCCGCGGGGTAGTGAGCAGTTCTTC	CASSSRPRGSEQFF
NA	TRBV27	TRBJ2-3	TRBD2	TGTGCCAGCAGTTTAGGACTAGCGTCGTCAGATACGCAGTATTTT	CASSLGLASSDTQYF